The 2 T cell receptor beta chains presented below share a single source sample, sequenced in a study of identical twins. TCRdb fed the 5' RACE reads into MiXCR, producing one record per CDR3 protein. The sample contains 450,000 to 500,000 distinct CDR3 sequences, roughly an eighth of which appear only once. The data also belong to a second study, concerning yellow fever vaccine responses in identical twins.

The sequenced material came from CD4+ T cells sorted from blood. Receptors originate from a woman under 30 in good health.

This clonotype was detected many times. The chain links TRBV5-1 to TRBJ1-2; the D gene is possibly TRBD1 (5 bases). Between the trimmed V and J ends, which lost 5 bases and 6 bases, there was a span of 20 bases. The CDR3 covers 15 residues. Germline lookup yields CDR1 SGHRS and CDR2 YFSETQ. The CDR3: CASRSGTLSGDGYTF. CDR3 DNA sequence: TGCGCCAGCAGGTCCGGGACCCTCTCGGGGGATGGCTACACCTTC.

The chain carries TRBV6-2 or TRBV6-3 and TRBJ1-6, with TRBD1 as a possible D gene (5 bases). The V gene's germline CDR1 is MNHEY and CDR2 SVGEGT. V shed 6 bases and J shed 9 bases, with 12 bases lying between them. The CDR3 has 13 amino acids. In DNA, the CDR3 is TGTGCCAGCAGGGACCCGCAGGGTTCACCCCTCCACTTT. As protein: CASRDPQGSPLHF.